The next 25 T cell receptor beta chains were all read from a single sample in a study of blood T cells in healthy people across ages. A J-beta primer mix and a sample-barcoded 5' primer were used in a second PCR of roughly 6 to 11 cycles. Using its own MiXCR run on the 5' RACE reads, TCRdb lists one record per CDR3 protein. Of hundreds of thousands of distinct CDR3 sequences listed, approximately 53% are singletons. The sequenced material came from blood. These receptors originate from a man aged 40-49 years in good health.

The chain couples TRBV7-8 to TRBJ2-3, with 8 nucleotides matching TRBD2. CDR1 is SGHVS, CDR2 FQNEAQ, per germline. The ends lost 8 bases at V and 6 bases at J; junction bases unmatched: 16. The CDR3 is 16 amino acids. This CDR3 is CASPAPLEAGADTQYF. In nucleotides, the CDR3 is TGTGCCAGCCCGGCTCCCCTTGAAGCGGGGGCCGATACGCAGTATTTT.

This clonotype was recorded once. The chain is built from TRBV12-3 or TRBV12-4 and TRBJ2-4; 9 nucleotides line up with TRBD1. The CDR3 contains 19 residues. V dropped 2 bases and J dropped 1; count of bases not matched to a gene: 12. CDR3 protein: CASSLRVGQGVYAKNIQYF. The DNA for the CDR3 is TGTGCCAGCAGTTTACGGGTGGGACAGGGAGTTTATGCCAAAAACATTCAGTACTTC.

The genes are TRBV9 and TRBJ2-1; D is possibly TRBD1 (7 bases). The germline V gene has CDR1 SGDLS and CDR2 YYNGEE. CDR3 length: 16 amino acids. Trimming left V 3 bases short and J 6 bases short, with 19 bases between. CDR3 DNA: TGTGCCAGCAGCGCGGGCGGGACAGACGGGCCCAATGAGCAGTTCTTC. It codes for CASSAGGTDGPNEQFF.

The genes are TRBV10-3 and TRBJ1-4, with D uncertain. Germline CDR1 ENHRY, CDR2 SYGVKD. Between the trimmed V and J ends, which lost 8 bases and 7 bases, there was a span of 20 bases. This CDR3 is built from 15 residues. CDR3 residues: CAIPEDPTRSEKLFF. In nucleotides, the CDR3 is TGTGCCATCCCCGAGGACCCGACTAGGAGTGAAAAACTGTTTTTT.

The chain carries TRBV7-2 and TRBJ2-5; 7 positions agree with TRBD2. CDR3 length equals 16 residues. V lost 0 bases to trimming and J lost 2 bases; unmatched junction nucleotides: 6. Looked up from germline, CDR1 is SGHTA and CDR2 is FQGNSA. CDR3 loop: CASSLALRREQETQYF. For the CDR3, the DNA is TGTGCCAGCAGCTTAGCGCTGCGGCGGGAGCAAGAGACCCAGTACTTC. Combining the CDR3 with reference TRBV7-2 and TRBJ2-5 gives the whole variable domain GAGVSQSPSNKVTEKGKDVELRCDPISGHTALYWYRQSLGQGLEFLIYFQGNSAPDKSGLPSDRFSAERTGGSVSTLTIQRTQQEDSAVYLCASSLALRREQETQYFGPGTRLLVL.

V gene TRBV2 combines with J gene TRBJ1-6, with D perhaps matching TRBD1 (6 bases). Germline CDR1 is SNHLY and CDR2 is FYNNEI. V dropped 8 bases and J dropped 0 bases, with 14 bases sitting between them. The CDR3 covers 16 residues. In nucleotides, the CDR3 is TGTGCCAGCCAGGGGCCGACAAGCTCCTATAATTCACCCCTCCACTTT. It translates to CASQGPTSSYNSPLHF.

This clonotype appeared a few times. This chain connects TRBV5-6 to TRBJ2-3; 7 bases fit TRBD2. The junction had 3 bases not matched to a gene; V was cut back by 6 bases and J by 5 bases. Germline V gene lookup returns CDR1 SGHDT and CDR2 YYEEEE. CDR3 length equals 12 residues. The chain's CDR3 is CASILAGDTQYF. CDR3 coding DNA: TGTGCCAGCATCTTAGCGGGAGATACGCAGTATTTT.

V is TRBV7-8 and J is TRBJ2-5; TRBD2 might be the D (5 bases). V was pared by 3 bases and J by 11 bases, with 13 bases between. The germline V gene has CDR1 SGHVS and CDR2 FQNEAQ. This CDR3 region has 12 residues. CDR3 nucleotide sequence: TGTGCCAGCAGCTTTATAGGGAGTGAGCAGTACTTC. It yields the protein CASSFIGSEQYF.

In its sample, this clonotype was seen a few times. The chain joins TRBV20-1 to TRBJ1-5; 9 nucleotides agree with TRBD1. The germline V gene encodes CDR1 DFQATT and CDR2 SNEGSKA (reference sequence). This CDR3 comprises 16 residues. The ends lost 5 bases at V and 0 bases at J; junction bases unmatched: 8. This chain's CDR3 is CSAGQTGGGSNQPQHF. As DNA, the CDR3 is TGCAGTGCTGGACAAACAGGGGGCGGTAGCAATCAGCCCCAGCATTTT.

The rearrangement uses TRBV28 and TRBJ1-2; 7 bases agree with TRBD1. Germline CDR1 and CDR2: MDHEN and SYDVKM. Unmatched junction bases numbered 7, after V lost 7 bases and J lost 5 bases. The CDR3 consists of 13 residues. CDR3 in DNA: TGTGCCAGCATTACGCAGGGGGGGTATGGCTACACCTTC. This gives the protein CASITQGGYGYTF.

This clonotype was counted only a few times. The chain uses TRBV20-1 and TRBJ2-5, with 10 bases identical to TRBD2. The CDR3 runs 15 residues. Trimming at V came to 4 bases and at J to 2 bases, leaving 7 bases not matched to a gene. In germline, CDR1 is DFQATT, CDR2 SNEGSKA (reference sequence). The DNA of the CDR3 is TGCAGTGCTACCTTAGCGGGGGGTCCTCAAGAGACCCAGTACTTC. Its translation is CSATLAGGPQETQYF.

CDR3 bases: TGTGCCACCAGTGCGACAGAGAACACTGAAGCTTTCTTT. It encodes CATSATENTEAFF. V gene TRBV24-1 combines with J gene TRBJ1-1; tentative D call: TRBD1 (5 bases). The V gene lost 5 bases and the J gene lost 1 base, with 7 bases spanning the gap. The germline CDR1 and CDR2 sequences are KGHDR and SFDVKD. This CDR3 spans 13 amino acids.

V and J are TRBV5-6 and TRBJ2-5, with TRBD1 as a possible D gene (6 bases). The DNA end is a closer match to TRBJ2-7, so the J assignment may be wrong. Germline V lookup: CDR1 SGHDT, CDR2 YYEEEE. This CDR3 has 14 residues. For the CDR3, the DNA is TGTGCCAGCAGCTTAGGCCGGGACAACTACGAGCAGTACTTC. This sequence encodes CASSLGRDNYEQYF.

V gene TRBV7-8 combines with J gene TRBJ1-1; 11 bases are shared with TRBD1. The CDR3 has 18 residues. Germline CDR1 reads SGHVS; CDR2 reads FQNEAQ. V was pared by 3 bases and J by 0 bases, with 9 bases of the junction left unmatched. CDR3 nucleotides: TGTGCCAGCAGCTTCCAGGGACAGGGGGTCGGCGTGAACACTGAAGCTTTCTTT. Protein: CASSFQGQGVGVNTEAFF.

This clonotype was counted a single time. The rearrangement uses TRBV20-1 and TRBJ1-6, with D unresolved. This CDR3 contains 13 residues. The germline gives CDR1 DFQATT, CDR2 SNEGSKA (reference sequence). The ends were cut back, 3 bases at V and 7 bases at J, with 10 bases in the middle. The CDR3 nucleotides read TGCAGTGCTAGTAACGTCGGCAATTCACCCCTCCACTTT. Its protein product is CSASNVGNSPLHF.

This chain links TRBV6-5 with TRBJ2-3; TRBD1 aligns across 9 bases. Germline loops: CDR1 MNHEY, CDR2 SVGAGI. V dropped 6 bases and J dropped 1; count of bases not matched to a gene: 8. The CDR3 consists of 16 residues. CDR3 in amino acids: CASRTDRGFGTDTQYF. The CDR3 DNA reads as TGTGCCAGCAGGACGGACAGGGGATTTGGCACAGATACGCAGTATTTT.

This rearrangement joins TRBV6-2 or TRBV6-3 to TRBJ1-5; 9 nucleotides agree with TRBD1. V was pared by 5 bases and J by 2 bases, with 4 bases of the junction left unmatched. The CDR3 is 15 residues long. CDR1 and CDR2 (germline): MNHEY, SVGEGT. The CDR3 nucleotides are TGTGCCAGCAGTAACACAGGGGGCGGCAATCAGCCCCAGCATTTT. Residues: CASSNTGGGNQPQHF.

The V call is TRBV2, the J call TRBJ2-5, with 12 bases aligning to TRBD2. After removal of 4 bases from V and 4 bases from J, the junction contained 4 bases not matched to a gene. Germline V gene data show CDR1 as SNHLY and CDR2 as FYNNEI. The CDR3 runs 15 residues. The DNA for the CDR3 is TGTGCCAGCAGTGCAGAGGGACTAGCGGGAGAGACCCAGTACTTC. This gives the protein CASSAEGLAGETQYF.

This chain links TRBV7-2 with TRBJ2-4; D unclear. The V end was cut by 5 bases, the J end by 8 bases, with 13 bases between. This CDR3 spans 13 amino acids. The germline V gene has CDR1 SGHTA and CDR2 FQGNSA. This chain's CDR3 is CASSARRLDIQYF. The DNA for the CDR3 is TGTGCCAGCAGCGCTAGAAGGCTGGACATTCAGTACTTC. The variable domain in full, with the rest retrieved from reference TRBV7-2 and TRBJ2-4, is GAGVSQSPSNKVTEKGKDVELRCDPISGHTALYWYRQSLGQGLEFLIYFQGNSAPDKSGLPSDRFSAERTGGSVSTLTIQRTQQEDSAVYLCASSARRLDIQYFGAGTRLSVL.

This clonotype showed up just a few times. CDR3: CASSDLGSTETQYF. The CDR3 region has the DNA TGTGCCAGCAGCGATCTGGGCTCAACAGAGACCCAGTACTTC. This chain uses TRBV6-5 with TRBJ2-5, with no clear D. Germline CDR1 and CDR2: MNHEY and SVGAGI. The V gene lost 6 bases and the J gene lost 4 bases, with 15 bases spanning the gap. This CDR3 spans 14 amino acids.

The chain links TRBV4-2 to TRBJ2-7; D possibly corresponds to TRBD2 (6 bases). CDR1 and CDR2 from the germline V gene are LGHNA and YNFKEQ. V was shortened by 4 bases and J by 3 bases, with 16 bases between the two germline ends. The CDR3 spans 15 residues. Written as DNA, the CDR3 is TGTGCCAGCAGCCCGGAGCTACGCGGGGACTACGAGCAGTACTTC. This encodes CASSPELRGDYEQYF.

This CDR3 reads CASSPRTSPNEQFF. CDR3 bases: TGTGCCAGCAGTCCGAGGACTAGCCCCAATGAGCAGTTCTTC. The chain carries TRBV12-3 or TRBV12-4 and TRBJ2-1; 8 positions match TRBD2. This CDR3 has 14 amino acids. The V gene end was trimmed by 5 bases and the J gene end by 6 bases; junction bases not matched to a gene: 6.

The chain uses TRBV14 and TRBJ2-6; no firm D call. Looked up from germline, CDR1 is SGHDN and CDR2 is FVKESK. This CDR3 region has 13 residues. V lost 8 bases and J lost 4, with 9 bases in between. CDR3 region: CASAMAGANVLTF. The CDR3 DNA reads TGTGCCAGCGCAATGGCCGGGGCCAACGTCCTGACTTTC.

The chain links TRBV18 to TRBJ2-1; D could derive from TRBD1 or TRBD2 (6 bases each). Germline V CDR1 and CDR2: KGHSH, LQKENI. Trimming took off 1 base at V and 11 bases at J, with 24 bases between the two ends. The CDR3 has 17 amino acids. Written as DNA, the CDR3 is TGTGCCAGCTCACCACTATACGCCGCAGGGGAGGAATGTAAGCAGTTCTTC. It yields the protein CASSPLYAAGEECKQFF.

CDR3 protein: CSARDRMGQETQYF. CDR3 nucleotide sequence: TGCAGTGCTAGAGATCGGATGGGGCAAGAGACCCAGTACTTC. The V call is TRBV20-1, the J call TRBJ2-5, with D unresolved. The germline CDR1 and CDR2 sequences are DFQATT and SNEGSKA (reference sequence). CDR3 length: 14 amino acids. The germline V and J ends were trimmed by 0 bases and 2 bases, with 10 bases remaining between them.